This T cell receptor beta chain was captured by sequencing in a study of OX40 agonist ivuxolimab in advanced cancers. Produced via immunoSEQ multiplex PCR; TCRdb's table is partial and in-frame only. Altogether some 100,000 clones are present, 90% being singletons, with the ten largest covering about 0.31%. Enrollment shut out patients with autoimmune disease history or systemic immunosuppression. Germline V gene lookup returns CDR1 ENHRY and CDR2 SYGVKD. Losses at the gene ends were 6 bases for V and 2 bases for J; bases not matched to a gene: 4. The CDR3 loop spans 14 amino acids. This clone was recorded once.

This chain links TRBV10-3 with TRBJ2-1, with 7 bases aligning to TRBD2. The sample here was CD4+ or CD8+ T cells sorted from blood, taken in a trial of the OX40 agonist ivuxolimab. The receptor was derived from an adult with an advanced solid tumor such as melanoma, head and neck, liver or kidney cancer. The CDR3 sequence is CAIRPSGAYNEQFF. CDR3 nucleotide sequence: TGTGCCATCAGGCCTAGCGGAGCCTACAATGAGCAGTTCTTC.